The present T cell receptor (beta chain) was sequenced within a study of cytomegalovirus exposure and HLA in healthy donors. Researchers ran the PCR with 60 Vbeta and 13 Jbeta primers. Generated by immunoSEQ multiplex PCR, the TCRdb table keeps only in-frame clones and is missing some. Of 130,000 or so clones in the sample, approximately 75% were seen once. The CDR3 runs 15 residues. V lost 5 bases and J lost 5; bases outside the gene matches: 12. Germline CDR1 MDHEN, CDR2 SYDVKM. The table lists this clone with a count of one. Its antigen remains unidentified. General study results and limits: Donors belonging to an Asian-associated ancestry cluster reportedly showed fewer N-insertions in productive TCRs than the approximately 640-donor mean, according to what a later analysis found. Sequencing likely generated an artifact that appeared as a cluster of highly shared sequence variants.

Sequences were obtained from PBMCs. The receptor was isolated from a man aged 45-65 years in good health and CMV-seropositive. This chain connects TRBV28 to TRBJ2-7; TRBD2 aligns across 7 bases. In nucleotides, the CDR3 is TGTGCCAGCAGTCCCCGGGGGGTAGCGTCCCACGAGCAGTACTTC. Translating it yields CASSPRGVASHEQYF.